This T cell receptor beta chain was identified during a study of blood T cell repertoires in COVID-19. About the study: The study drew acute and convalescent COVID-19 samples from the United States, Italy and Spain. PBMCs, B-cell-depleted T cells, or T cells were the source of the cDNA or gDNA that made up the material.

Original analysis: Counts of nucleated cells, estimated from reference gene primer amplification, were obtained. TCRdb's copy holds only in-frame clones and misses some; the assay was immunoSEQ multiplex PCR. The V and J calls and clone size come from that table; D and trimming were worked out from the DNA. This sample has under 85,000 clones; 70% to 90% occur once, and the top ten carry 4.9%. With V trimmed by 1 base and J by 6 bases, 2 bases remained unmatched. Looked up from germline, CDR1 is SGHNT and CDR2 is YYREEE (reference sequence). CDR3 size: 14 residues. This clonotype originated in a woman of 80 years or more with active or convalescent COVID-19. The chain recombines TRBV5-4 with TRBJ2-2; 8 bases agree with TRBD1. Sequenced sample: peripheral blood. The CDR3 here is CASSLSTGAGELFF. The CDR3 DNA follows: TGTGCCAGCAGCTTGTCGACAGGGGCCGGGGAGCTGTTTTTT.